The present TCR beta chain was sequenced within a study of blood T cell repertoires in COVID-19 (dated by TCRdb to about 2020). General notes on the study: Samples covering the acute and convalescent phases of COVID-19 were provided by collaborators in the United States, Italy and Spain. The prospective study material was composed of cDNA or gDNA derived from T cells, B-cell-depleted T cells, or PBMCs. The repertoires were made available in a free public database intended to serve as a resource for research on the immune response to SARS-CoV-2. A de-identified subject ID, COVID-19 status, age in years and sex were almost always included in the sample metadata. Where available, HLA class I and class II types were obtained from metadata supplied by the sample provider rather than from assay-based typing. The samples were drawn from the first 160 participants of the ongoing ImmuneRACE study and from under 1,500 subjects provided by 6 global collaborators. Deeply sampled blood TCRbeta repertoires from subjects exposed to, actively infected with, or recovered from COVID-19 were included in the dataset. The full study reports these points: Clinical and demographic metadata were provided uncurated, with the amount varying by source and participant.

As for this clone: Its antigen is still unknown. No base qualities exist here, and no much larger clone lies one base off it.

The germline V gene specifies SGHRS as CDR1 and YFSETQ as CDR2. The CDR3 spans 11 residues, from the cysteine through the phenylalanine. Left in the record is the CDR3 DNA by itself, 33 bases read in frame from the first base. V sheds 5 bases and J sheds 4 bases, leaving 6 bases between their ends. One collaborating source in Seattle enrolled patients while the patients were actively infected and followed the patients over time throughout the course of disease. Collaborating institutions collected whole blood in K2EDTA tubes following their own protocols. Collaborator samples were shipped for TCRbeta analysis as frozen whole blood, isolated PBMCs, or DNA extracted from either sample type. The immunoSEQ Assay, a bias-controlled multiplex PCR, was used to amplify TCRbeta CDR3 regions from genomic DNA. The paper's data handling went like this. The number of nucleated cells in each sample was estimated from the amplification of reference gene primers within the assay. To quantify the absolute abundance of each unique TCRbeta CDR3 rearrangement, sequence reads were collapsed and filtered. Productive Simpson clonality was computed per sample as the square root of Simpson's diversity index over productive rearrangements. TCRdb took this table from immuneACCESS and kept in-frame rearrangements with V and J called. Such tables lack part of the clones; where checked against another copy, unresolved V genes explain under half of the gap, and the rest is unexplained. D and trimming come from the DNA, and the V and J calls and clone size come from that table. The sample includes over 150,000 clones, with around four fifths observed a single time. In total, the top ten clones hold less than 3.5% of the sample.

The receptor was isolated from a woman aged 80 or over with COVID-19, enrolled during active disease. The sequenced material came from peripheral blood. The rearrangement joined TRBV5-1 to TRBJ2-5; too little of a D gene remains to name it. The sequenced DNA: TGCGCCAGCAGTTGGCTAGAGACCCAGTACTTC. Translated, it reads CASSWLETQYF.